One sample yielded the 8 T cell receptor beta chains listed below, sequenced in a study of chemoradiotherapy in HPV16-positive cancers. Assay: immunoSEQ multiplex PCR; the TCRdb copy retains only in-frame clones and omits some. Among a few thousand clones, roughly four fifths were seen once, and the ten largest hold 25% to 30%. This specimen was collected from a patient who underwent chemoradiotherapy. Source of these receptors: a human donor with HPV-associated anogenital cancer.

This rearrangement joins TRBV5-1 to TRBJ2-1; 7 bases fit TRBD1. V lost 2 bases to trimming and J lost 4 bases; unmatched junction nucleotides: 6. The CDR3 sequence is 15 residues long. Per germline, CDR1 SGHRS and CDR2 YFSETQ. Here the CDR3 reads CASSFTGTAYNEQFF. CDR3 sequence (DNA): TGCGCCAGCAGCTTTACCGGGACAGCATACAATGAGCAGTTCTTC.

V usage is TRBV18 and J usage is TRBJ1-2, with 7 bases that match TRBD1. Per the germline V gene, CDR1 is KGHSH and CDR2 is LQKENI. Trimming took 4 bases from V and 2 from J; bases not matched to a gene: 16. CDR3 length equals 18 residues. In nucleotides, the CDR3 is TGTGCCAGCTCACGGCTGGGACCTCAGAGGGACAGCAACTATGGCTACACCTTC. It codes for CASSRLGPQRDSNYGYTF. Looking up the rest from reference TRBV18 and TRBJ1-2 gives the full variable domain: NAGVMQNPRHLVRRRGQEARLRCSPMKGHSHVYWYRQLPEEGLKFMVYLQKENIIDESGMPKERFSAEFPKEGPSILRIQQVVRGDSAAYFCASSRLGPQRDSNYGYTFGSGTRLTVV.

The chain couples TRBV4-3 to TRBJ2-1; D is undetermined. V was trimmed by 0 bases and J by 9 bases, leaving 9 bases between them. In germline, CDR1 is LGHNA, CDR2 YSLEER. CDR3 length: 13 residues. CDR3 sequence: CASSQDSYTEQFF. Here the CDR3 DNA reads TGCGCCAGCAGCCAAGATAGCTATACTGAGCAGTTCTTC.

The J gene is TRBJ1-1, the V gene TRBV29-1; TRBD1 is a possible D gene (5 bases). CDR3 length: 14 amino acids. Per the germline V gene, CDR1 is SQVTM and CDR2 is ANQGSEA. V gave up 0 bases and J gave up 5 bases, with 13 bases separating them. The CDR3 DNA is TGCAGCGTTGAAGATGGGGGGGGAAGAACTGAAGCTTTCTTT. Encoded protein: CSVEDGGGRTEAFF.

The table lists this clone with a few counts. This chain connects TRBV11-3 to TRBJ2-2; 7 bases map to TRBD1. J was trimmed by 4 bases and V by 5 bases; bases with no gene match: 7. CDR1 and CDR2 (germline): SGHNT, YENEEA. The CDR3 totals 15 residues. This CDR3 reads CASSPTGMITGELFF. In DNA, the CDR3 is TGTGCCAGCAGCCCGACAGGGATGATCACCGGGGAGCTGTTTTTT.

The chain combines TRBV10-3 with TRBJ1-5; D call uncertain. Trimming cost V 4 bases and J 5 bases, with 21 bases left between them. The CDR3 has 17 amino acids. The germline CDR1 and CDR2 sequences are ENHRY and SYGVKD. The CDR3 sequence is CAISGARRTSFYQPQHF. The DNA for the CDR3 is TGTGCCATCAGTGGGGCTAGGCGTACCTCGTTTTATCAGCCCCAGCATTTT.

V is TRBV30 and J is TRBJ1-4; D may be TRBD1 (5 bases). V dropped 5 bases and J dropped 7 bases, with 17 bases sitting between them. Germline CDR1 reads GTSNPN; CDR2 reads SVGIG (reference sequence). The CDR3 loop spans 14 amino acids. CDR3 sequence reads: CAWDEGFGTEKLFF. The CDR3 DNA is TGTGCCTGGGATGAGGGGTTTGGGACTGAAAAACTGTTTTTT.

The CDR3 DNA reads TGTGCCAGCACCAGACAGCGGCTAGCGGGATGGGGGTACGAGCAGTACTTC. Residues: CASTRQRLAGWGYEQYF. The chain carries TRBV11-2 and TRBJ2-7; TRBD2 matches at 9 bases. CDR1 and CDR2 (germline): SGHAT, FQNNGV. There are 17 residues in the CDR3. Trimming at V came to 7 bases and at J to 4 bases, leaving 17 bases not matched to a gene.